This entry describes one T cell receptor beta chain. Antigen unknown. The sample comes from a study of cytomegalovirus exposure and HLA in healthy donors. Broader study findings: Generally TCR sequences proved uncommon, though certain public TCRs appeared in numerous donors. Later findings reportedly placed an Asian-associated ancestry cluster below the approximately 670-donor mean for N-insertions.

PCR amplification relied on 60 Vbeta primers (plus 13 Jbeta primers). Assay: immunoSEQ multiplex PCR; the TCRdb copy retains only in-frame clones and omits some. The sample includes 70,000 or so clones. The CDR3 is 16 residues long. V was shortened by 0 bases and J by 4 bases, with 13 bases between the two germline ends. The germline V gene has CDR1 MGHRA and CDR2 YSYEKL. The sample taken for sequencing was PBMCs. This sequence joins TRBV4-1 and TRBJ1-5; D not resolved. The TCR sequence derives from a boy aged 5-17 years in good health and CMV-seronegative. The CDR3 DNA sequence: TGCGCCAGCAGCCAAGAAAAAAGCGGGCGGAATCAGCCCCAGCATTTT. It yields the protein CASSQEKSGRNQPQHF.